This entry lists 21 T cell receptor beta chains sequenced from one sample in a study of CD8+ T cells in alopecia areata. cDNA prepared by RNA extraction and subsequent reverse transcription served as the template for sequencing. Only in-frame clones appear in the TCRdb table, and some are missing; sequencing was by immunoSEQ multiplex PCR. The data show roughly 220,000 clones, with 66% seen just once and 1% to 1.5% held by the top ten. Stated treatment: oral pan-JAK inhibitor, 5-10 mg twice daily. The sample was CD4+ T cells sorted from blood, taken at roughly week 45, from a patient treated with tofacitinib. The receptors were sampled from a human donor with alopecia areata.

This chain joins TRBV30 and TRBJ1-3; no reliable D call. V was pared by 1 base and J by 3 bases, with 4 bases between. Germline CDR1 GTSNPN, CDR2 SVGIG (reference sequence). CDR3 length: 12 amino acids. CDR3 loop: CAWSAGGNTIYF. The CDR3 DNA reads as TGTGCCTGGAGTGCTGGTGGAAACACCATATATTTT.

The table lists this clone with many counts. The rearrangement joins TRBV4-1 to TRBJ1-2; D unclear. This CDR3 has 16 amino acids. V shed 3 bases and J shed 0 bases, with 14 bases lying between them. The germline V gene encodes CDR1 MGHRA and CDR2 YSYEKL. CDR3 sequence: CASSQAYSGANYGYTF. The CDR3 bases are TGCGCCAGCAGCCAGGCATACAGTGGAGCTAACTATGGCTACACCTTC.

The V gene is TRBV30, the J gene TRBJ1-1; 11 bases align to TRBD1. From germline, CDR1 is GTSNPN and CDR2 SVGIG (reference sequence). The CDR3 length is 15 residues. V was clipped by 3 bases and J by 4 bases; unmatched bases: 7. The CDR3 protein is CAWRPLGQGGTEAFF. CDR3 in DNA: TGTGCCTGGAGACCCTTGGGACAGGGGGGCACTGAAGCTTTCTTT.

This clone has just one count. The rearrangement uses TRBV27 and TRBJ1-1; maybe TRBD1 (6 bases). Germline V gene data show CDR1 as MNHEY and CDR2 as SMNVEV (reference sequence). V gave up 5 bases and J gave up 1 base, with 14 bases separating them. CDR3 size: 15 residues. The CDR3 here is CASSLYGQKNTEAFF. The CDR3 nucleotides are TGTGCCAGCAGTCTCTATGGACAGAAGAACACTGAAGCTTTCTTT.

The rearrangement uses TRBV20-1 and TRBJ1-5; no clear D gene. The V end lost 6 bases, the J end lost 11 bases, and 14 bases lay between the germline ends. Germline V gives CDR1 DFQATT, CDR2 SNEGSKA (reference sequence). The CDR3 is made up of 11 amino acids. For the CDR3, the DNA is TGCAGTGCGGGTGCGGAATTAGCCCAGCATTTT. This encodes CSAGAELAQHF.

The rearrangement joins TRBV29-1 to TRBJ2-3; D unresolved. V lost 1 base to trimming and J lost 6 bases, with 11 bases between them. CDR1 SQVTM and CDR2 ANQGSEA come from the germline V gene. CDR3 length: 13 residues. CDR3 sequence (DNA): TGCAGCGTTGAAGCCGAAATGACTGATACGCAGTATTTT. It is translated as CSVEAEMTDTQYF.

The rearrangement joins TRBV7-7 to TRBJ2-5; 9 nucleotides agree with TRBD1. CDR1 and CDR2 (germline): SSHAT, FNYEAQ (reference sequence). Losses at the gene ends were 5 bases for V and 5 bases for J; bases not matched to a gene: 9. The CDR3 consists of 15 residues. The CDR3 here is CASSPTGTGQETQYF. The CDR3 bases are TGTGCCAGCAGCCCCACCGGGACAGGGCAGGAGACCCAGTACTTC.

This clone was observed a handful of times. V usage is TRBV7-9 and J usage is TRBJ1-6; 11 nucleotides align to TRBD1. This CDR3 is built from 16 residues. The J segment lost 10 bases and the V segment lost 1 base, leaving 6 bases of the junction unmatched. The germline CDR1 and CDR2 sequences are SEHNR and FQNEAQ (reference sequence). CDR3 nucleotides: TGTGCCAGCAGCTTAGGGGGACAGGGGGATCGGTCACCCCTCCACTTT. It yields the protein CASSLGGQGDRSPLHF.

The chain uses TRBV2 and TRBJ2-1, with D hard to call. Germline-derived CDR1 and CDR2 are SNHLY and FYNNEI. The CDR3 contains 12 residues. Trimming shortened V by 2 bases and J by 9 bases, and 8 bases separated the two germline ends. The CDR3 here is CASSELPGEQFF. DNA of the CDR3: TGTGCCAGCAGTGAACTCCCCGGTGAGCAGTTCTTC.

This clone was seen more than once but under ten times. The chain recombines TRBV7-9 with TRBJ1-1, with D possibly being TRBD1 (5 bases). The CDR3 sequence is 15 residues long. V was shortened by 2 bases and J by 1 base, with 11 bases between the two germline ends. Germline V gives CDR1 SEHNR, CDR2 FQNEAQ (reference sequence). The CDR3 DNA is TGTGCCAGCAGCTTAAGGCAGGGTCCGAACACTGAAGCTTTCTTT. The encoded protein is CASSLRQGPNTEAFF.

CDR3 nucleotides: TGTGCCAGCAGCTTAGATCTGGGGGAACCCTATGGCTACACCTTC. Translated, it gives CASSLDLGEPYGYTF. The V and J genes are TRBV11-3 and TRBJ1-2, with a weak D call TRBD1 (5 bases). Trimming removed 0 bases at V and 4 bases at J, with 12 bases between. The length of the CDR3 is 15 residues. The germline gives CDR1 SGHNT, CDR2 YENEEA.

The genes are TRBV5-1 and TRBJ2-3; no definite D call. CDR3 length equals 15 residues. Germline V gene sequence: CDR1 SGHRS, CDR2 YFSETQ. Trimming cost V 2 bases and J 4 bases, with 14 bases left between them. CDR3 residues: CASSFSPGLADTQYF. The CDR3 DNA follows: TGCGCCAGCAGCTTCTCCCCCGGTCTGGCAGATACGCAGTATTTT.

This clone was detected a few times. This chain connects TRBV6-5 to TRBJ2-1, with 8 bases that match TRBD1. Germline CDR1 reads MNHEY; CDR2 reads SVGAGI. J lost 5 bases, V lost 4 bases, and 4 bases had no gene match. The CDR3 has 14 amino acids. The CDR3 bases are TGTGCCAGCAGTTCCGGACAGGGCAACAATGAGCAGTTCTTC. It specifies CASSSGQGNNEQFF.

CDR3 sequence reads: CASSPGTSGGSAETQYF. Written as DNA, the CDR3 is TGCGCCAGCAGCCCAGGGACTAGCGGGGGCTCTGCGGAGACCCAGTACTTC. The J gene is TRBJ2-5, the V gene TRBV5-1, with 14 bases identical to TRBD2. Germline values: CDR1 SGHRS, CDR2 YFSETQ. The ends lost 4 bases at V and 5 bases at J; junction bases unmatched: 10. The length of the CDR3 is 17 residues.

The table lists this clone with a few counts. V gene TRBV10-3 combines with J gene TRBJ2-5; D might be TRBD1 (5 bases). The CDR3 is made up of 16 amino acids. V shed 0 bases and J shed 2 bases, with 13 bases lying between them. CDR1 and CDR2 from the germline V gene are ENHRY and SYGVKD. The CDR3 region is CAISESTFREQETQYF. As DNA, the CDR3 is TGTGCCATCAGTGAGTCGACTTTCAGGGAACAAGAGACCCAGTACTTC.

The chain recombines TRBV29-1 with TRBJ1-1, with 8 bases aligning to TRBD1. The CDR3 contains 12 residues. V lost 7 bases to trimming and J lost 10 bases; unmatched junction nucleotides: 11. CDR1 and CDR2 (germline): SQVTM, ANQGSEA. The CDR3 region has the DNA TGCAGCGACTCGACAGGGGTAAGCGGAGCTTTCTTT. Its translation is CSDSTGVSGAFF. Drawing the rest from reference TRBV29-1 and TRBJ1-1, the complete variable domain is SAVISQKPSRDICQRGTSLTIQCQVDSQVTMMFWYRQQPGQSLTLIATANQGSEATYESGFVIDKFPISRPNLTFSTLTVSNMSPEDSSIYLCSDSTGVSGAFFGQGTRLTVV.

This clone was seen just once. The same CDR3 is also encoded by other DNA sequences in this sample. This CDR3 reads CASSPGQGGSPLHF. The CDR3 nucleotides are TGTGCCAGCAGTCCCGGACAGGGGGGATCACCCCTCCACTTT. The rearrangement uses TRBV6-5 and TRBJ1-6, with 10 bases fitting TRBD1. The CDR3 length is 14 residues. Unmatched junction bases numbered 5, after V lost 5 bases and J lost 10 bases. Looked up from germline, CDR1 is MNHEY and CDR2 is SVGAGI.

This chain uses TRBV4-3 with TRBJ1-1; D remains ambiguous. From germline, CDR1 is LGHNA and CDR2 YSLEER. The V end lost 3 bases, the J end lost 7 bases, and 21 bases lay between the germline ends. CDR3 length: 16 amino acids. Written as DNA, the CDR3 is TGCGCCAGCAGCCAGGAGTACGGTGGTCTCCGCGTTGAAGCTTTCTTT. Amino acid sequence: CASSQEYGGLRVEAFF.

The rearrangement joins TRBV29-1 to TRBJ1-1; a weak D match, TRBD1 (6 bases). CDR3 length: 13 amino acids. V gave up 6 bases and J gave up 4 bases, with 15 bases separating them. Per germline, CDR1 SQVTM and CDR2 ANQGSEA. Here the CDR3 reads CSVRGGHSTEAFF. The DNA for the CDR3 is TGCAGCGTCCGTGGGGGGCACAGCACTGAAGCTTTCTTT.

This sequence joins TRBV30 and TRBJ1-4; 8 bases align to TRBD1. After removal of 1 base from V and 0 bases from J, the junction contained 4 bases not matched to a gene. The germline CDR1 and CDR2 sequences are GTSNPN and SVGIG (reference sequence). The CDR3 spans 16 residues. The CDR3 DNA sequence: TGTGCCTGGAGTGGTGGACAGGGCTCAACTAATGAAAAACTGTTTTTT. Amino acid sequence: CAWSGGQGSTNEKLFF.

To note about this clone: The sample has other DNA sequences that encode this CDR3 too. The V gene is TRBV30, the J gene TRBJ1-1; 7 positions agree with TRBD1. Trimming at V came to 5 bases and at J to 4 bases, leaving 4 bases not matched to a gene. From germline, CDR1 is GTSNPN and CDR2 SVGIG (reference sequence). The CDR3 covers 12 residues. The DNA of the CDR3 is TGTGCCTGGGATACAGGGGTCACTGAAGCTTTCTTT. Encoded protein: CAWDTGVTEAFF.